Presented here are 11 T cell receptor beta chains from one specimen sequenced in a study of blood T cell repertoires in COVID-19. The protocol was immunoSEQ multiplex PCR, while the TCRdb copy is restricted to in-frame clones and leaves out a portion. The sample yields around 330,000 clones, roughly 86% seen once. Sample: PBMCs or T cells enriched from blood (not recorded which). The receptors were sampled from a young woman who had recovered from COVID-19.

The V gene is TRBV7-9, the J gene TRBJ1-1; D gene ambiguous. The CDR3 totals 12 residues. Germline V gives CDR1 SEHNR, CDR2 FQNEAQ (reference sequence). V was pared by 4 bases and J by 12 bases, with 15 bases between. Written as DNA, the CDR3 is TGTGCCAGCAGCTCAGAAAGAGGCAAGACTTTCTTT. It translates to CASSSERGKTFF. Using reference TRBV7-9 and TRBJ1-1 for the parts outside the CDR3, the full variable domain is DTGVSQNPRHKITKRGQNVTFRCDPISEHNRLYWYRQTLGQGPEFLTYFQNEAQLEKSRLLSDRFSAERPKGSFSTLEIQRTEQGDSAMYLCASSSERGKTFFGQGTRLTVV.

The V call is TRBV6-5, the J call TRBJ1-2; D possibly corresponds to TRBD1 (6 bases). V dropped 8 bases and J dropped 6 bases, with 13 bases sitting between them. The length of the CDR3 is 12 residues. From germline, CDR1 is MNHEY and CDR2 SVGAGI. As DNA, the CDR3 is TGTGCCAGCGCGACAGGCTTGGATGGCTACACCTTC. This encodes CASATGLDGYTF.

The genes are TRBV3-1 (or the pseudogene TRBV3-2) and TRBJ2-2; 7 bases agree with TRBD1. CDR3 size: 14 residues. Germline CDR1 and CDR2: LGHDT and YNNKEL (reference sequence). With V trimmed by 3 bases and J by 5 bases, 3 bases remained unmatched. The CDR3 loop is CASSQGQITGELFF. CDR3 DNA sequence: TGTGCCAGCAGCCAGGGACAGATAACCGGGGAGCTGTTTTTT.

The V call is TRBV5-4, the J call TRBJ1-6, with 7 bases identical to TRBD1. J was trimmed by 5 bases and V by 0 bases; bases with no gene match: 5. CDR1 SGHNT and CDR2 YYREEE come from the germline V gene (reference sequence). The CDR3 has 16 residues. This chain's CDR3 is CASSLAGQGDNSPLHF. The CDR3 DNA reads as TGTGCCAGCAGCTTGGCGGGGCAGGGGGATAATTCACCCCTCCACTTT.

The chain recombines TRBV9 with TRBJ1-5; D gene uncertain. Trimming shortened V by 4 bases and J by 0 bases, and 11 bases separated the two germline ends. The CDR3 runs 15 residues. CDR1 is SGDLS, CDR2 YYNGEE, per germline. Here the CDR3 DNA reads TGTGCCAGCAGCCCGACTGCTTATAGCAATCAGCCCCAGCATTTT. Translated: CASSPTAYSNQPQHF.

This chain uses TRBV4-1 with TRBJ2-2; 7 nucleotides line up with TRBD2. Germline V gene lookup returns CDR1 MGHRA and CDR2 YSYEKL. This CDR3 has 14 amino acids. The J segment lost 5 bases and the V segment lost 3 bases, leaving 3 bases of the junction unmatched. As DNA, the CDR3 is TGCGCCAGCAGCCAGCGGGGGTTTACCGGGGAGCTGTTTTTT. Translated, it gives CASSQRGFTGELFF.

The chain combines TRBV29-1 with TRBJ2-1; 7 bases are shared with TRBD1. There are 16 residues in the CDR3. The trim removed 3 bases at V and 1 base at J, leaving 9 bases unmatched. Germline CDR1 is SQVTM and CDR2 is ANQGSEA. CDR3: CSVDEDRSISYNEQFF. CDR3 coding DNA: TGCAGCGTTGACGAGGACAGGTCAATTTCCTACAATGAGCAGTTCTTC.

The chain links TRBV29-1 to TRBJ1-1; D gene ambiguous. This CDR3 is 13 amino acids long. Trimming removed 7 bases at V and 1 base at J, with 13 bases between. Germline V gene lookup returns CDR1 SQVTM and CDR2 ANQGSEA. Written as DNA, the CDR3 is TGCAGCGCCTCCTATCGAGGGAACACTGAAGCTTTCTTT. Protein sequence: CSASYRGNTEAFF. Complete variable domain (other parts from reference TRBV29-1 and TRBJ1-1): SAVISQKPSRDICQRGTSLTIQCQVDSQVTMMFWYRQQPGQSLTLIATANQGSEATYESGFVIDKFPISRPNLTFSTLTVSNMSPEDSSIYLCSASYRGNTEAFFGQGTRLTVV.

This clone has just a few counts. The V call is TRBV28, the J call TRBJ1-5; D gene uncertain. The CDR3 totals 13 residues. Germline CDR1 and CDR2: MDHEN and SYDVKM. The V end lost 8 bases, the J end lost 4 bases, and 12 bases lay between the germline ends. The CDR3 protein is CASCSDLNQPQHF. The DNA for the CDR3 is TGTGCCAGCTGCAGCGACCTGAATCAGCCCCAGCATTTT.

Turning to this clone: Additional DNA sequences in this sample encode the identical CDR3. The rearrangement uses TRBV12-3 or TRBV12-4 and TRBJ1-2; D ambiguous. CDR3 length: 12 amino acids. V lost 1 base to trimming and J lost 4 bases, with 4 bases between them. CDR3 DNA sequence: TGTGCCAGCAGTTTAGGACTCTATGGCTACACCTTC. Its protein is CASSLGLYGYTF.

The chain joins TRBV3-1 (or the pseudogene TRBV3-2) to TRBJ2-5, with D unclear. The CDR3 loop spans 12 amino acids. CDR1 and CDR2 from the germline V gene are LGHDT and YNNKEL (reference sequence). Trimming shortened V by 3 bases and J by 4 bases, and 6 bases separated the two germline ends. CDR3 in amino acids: CASSHLAETQYF. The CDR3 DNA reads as TGTGCCAGCAGCCATTTGGCAGAGACCCAGTACTTC.